This T cell receptor beta chain comes out of a study of control samples from healthy donors and cancer patients. TCRdb's copy holds only in-frame clones and misses some; the assay was immunoSEQ multiplex PCR. Altogether roughly 130,000 clones are present, about nine tenths being singletons, with the ten largest covering 2.5%. V lost 0 bases, J lost 0 bases, and 4 bases stayed unmatched. The CDR3 runs to 16 residues. Germline lookup yields CDR1 SGDLS and CDR2 YYNGEE. The chain is built from TRBV9 and TRBJ2-3; 7 nucleotides align to TRBD1. This receptor was identified in a man aged 18 to 35 in good health. Specimen: blood. CDR3 bases: TGTGCCAGCAGCGTAGCGGGACAGTCTAGCACAGATACGCAGTATTTT. It yields the protein CASSVAGQSSTDTQYF.